This TCR beta chain was observed in a study of shared clonotypes between healthy human individuals. At the level of the study: Per donor, three plates held CD4 naive cells, three held CD4 memory, two held CD8 naive and one held CD8 memory. Study observations and caveats: When naive CD4 clonotypes were compared across several donors, 4% to 6.5% were shared. A reduction in generation probabilities was seen for non-shared clonotypes relative to those shared by all four donors.

The table came from immunoSEQ multiplex PCR; TCRdb's copy has only in-frame clones and leaves some out. The table includes over a million clones, roughly 97% detected once. Turning to this clone: Its matching antigen is unknown.

V was clipped by 3 bases and J by 2 bases, with 9 bases between them. CDR1 SGHAT and CDR2 FQNNGV come from the germline V gene. The CDR3 extends over 14 amino acids. The donors were adults (healthy and HIV-negative) with no recent acute infections or vaccinations. The V and J genes are TRBV11-2 and TRBJ2-3; D unresolved. Specimen: naive CD4+ T cells sorted from blood. Regarding subset: CD45RA+ positively selected. The receptor was derived from a man aged 25-45 years in good health. The CDR3 coding sequence is TGTGCCAGCAGCTTGCGGCAGATCACAGATACGCAGTATTTT. Translated: CASSLRQITDTQYF. Full variable domain (remainder filled in from reference TRBV11-2 and TRBJ2-3): EAGVAQSPRYKIIEKRQSVAFWCNPISGHATLYWYQQILGQGPKLLIQFQNNGVVDDSQLPKDRFSAERLKGVDSTLKIQPAKLEDSAVYLCASSLRQITDTQYFGPGTRLTVL.